This TCR beta chain was observed in a study of cytomegalovirus exposure and HLA in healthy donors. With V trimmed by 3 bases and J by 4 bases, 9 bases remained unmatched. This CDR3 region has 15 residues. Per germline, CDR1 KGHSH and CDR2 LQKENI. Worth noting for this clone: Its target is not known.

Sequencing used immunoSEQ multiplex PCR; TCRdb keeps in-frame clones, though not all of them. This sample carries 150,000 to 180,000 clones, roughly 86% of them seen once, and the ten largest clones take 2% to 2.5%. General study points: It was reportedly the case that the classifier diagnosed cytomegalovirus status with high specificity and sensitivity. The tendency of first-cohort TCR clusters to co-occur in the roughly 120 validation repertoires was the finding of a later analysis.

The chain uses TRBV18 and TRBJ2-7; 7 bases align to TRBD2. The sequenced sample consisted of PBMCs. The source of this sequence is a human donor in good health. This CDR3 reads CASSPPSKRDYEQYF. In DNA, the CDR3 is TGTGCCAGCTCACCCCCATCGAAGCGGGATTACGAGCAGTACTTC.